The source of this T cell receptor beta chain is a study of identical twins. This clonotype was observed a few times. The target antigen is unknown. Broader study findings: The degree of excess twin sharing was weaker in beta out-of-frame sequences.

Unique molecular identifiers were present on cDNA, and template switching added a universal primer site. A single record per CDR3 protein comes from TCRdb applying MiXCR to the 5' RACE reads. This sample carries roughly 690,000 distinct CDR3 sequences, roughly 20% of them seen once, and the ten largest clones take 4% to 4.5%. This CDR3 has 15 residues. J lost 5 bases, V lost 6 bases, and 10 bases had no gene match. These data were likewise used in another study, on T cells expressing NK-cell markers. That source notes: Five to seven of the donors carried dominant NKG2C+ clonotypes that took up about 1.0-7.5% of their CD8+ T cells.

The chain couples TRBV12-3 or TRBV12-4 to TRBJ2-5; TRBD2 matches 9 bases. The receptor comes from a woman under 30 in good health. Sequenced input: PBMCs. The CDR3, as DNA: TGTGCCAGCAGAACAGCGGGAGGACCGGGGGAGACCCAGTACTTC. Encoded protein: CASRTAGGPGETQYF.